Following are 23 T cell receptor beta chains from one sample sequenced in a study of cytomegalovirus exposure and HLA in healthy donors. Both 60 Vbeta primers and 13 Jbeta primers went into the PCR. The protocol was immunoSEQ multiplex PCR, while the TCRdb copy is restricted to in-frame clones and leaves out a portion. This repertoire shows around 95,000 clones, roughly four fifths found once; its top ten account for less than 4%. The specimen sequenced was PBMCs. The source is a man aged 30 to 45 in good health and CMV-seropositive.

The chain uses TRBV6-5 and TRBJ1-1; no definite D call. Trimming took 1 base from V and 1 from J, leaving 10 bases between them. Looked up from germline, CDR1 is MNHEY and CDR2 is SVGAGI. This CDR3 region has 15 residues. CDR3 loop: CASSYWGGPNTEAFF. The CDR3 DNA is TGTGCCAGCAGTTACTGGGGAGGCCCGAACACTGAAGCTTTCTTT.

The chain carries TRBV13 and TRBJ2-3, with 9 bases aligning to TRBD1. Trimming at V came to 0 bases and at J to 3 bases, leaving 10 bases not matched to a gene. The V gene's germline CDR1 is PRHDT and CDR2 FYEKMQ (reference sequence). The CDR3 has 18 amino acids. The CDR3 DNA reads TGTGCCAGCAGCTTAGGGGGACAGGGACCGGGTGGAACAGATACGCAGTATTTT. Translation: CASSLGGQGPGGTDTQYF.

V gene TRBV30 combines with J gene TRBJ1-3; tentatively, D is TRBD1 (6 bases). V lost 7 bases to trimming and J lost 0 bases, with 13 bases between them. This CDR3 contains 14 residues. CDR1 and CDR2 (germline): GTSNPN, SVGIG (reference sequence). The CDR3 spells CASGRGSSGNTIYF. The CDR3 DNA sequence: TGTGCCTCCGGCAGGGGAAGCTCTGGAAACACCATATATTTT.

J is TRBJ2-7 and V is TRBV28, with a weak D call TRBD1 (5 bases). Germline CDR1 MDHEN, CDR2 SYDVKM. Trimming took off 5 bases at V and 6 bases at J, with 14 bases between the two ends. The CDR3 is made up of 13 amino acids. The CDR3 protein is CASSPPGPREQYF. CDR3 coding DNA: TGTGCCAGCAGTCCGCCAGGGCCACGCGAGCAGTACTTC.

This clone occurred many times. The J gene is TRBJ1-5, the V gene TRBV25-1, with D unresolved. V lost 3 bases, J lost 16 bases, and 19 bases lay in between. The germline V gene encodes CDR1 MGHDK and CDR2 SYGVNS. This CDR3 spans 13 amino acids. In DNA, the CDR3 is TGTGCCAGCAGTGAGGATATCAAGAGGCCCCTTCATTTT. It translates to CASSEDIKRPLHF.

The chain has TRBV25-1 and TRBJ1-4; D might be TRBD1 (6 bases). Trimming removed 0 bases at V and 8 bases at J, with 13 bases between. The germline CDR1 and CDR2 sequences are MGHDK and SYGVNS. The CDR3 covers 15 residues. In DNA, the CDR3 is TGTGCCAGCAGTGAATATAAGGGGGACGGGGAAAAACTGTTTTTT. This translates into CASSEYKGDGEKLFF.

V gene TRBV28 combines with J gene TRBJ1-2, with 9 bases that match TRBD1. V lost 5 bases, J lost 4 bases, and 8 bases stayed unmatched. The CDR3 covers 15 residues. The germline gives CDR1 MDHEN, CDR2 SYDVKM. CDR3 nucleotide sequence: TGTGCCAGCAGTATCCGGGACAGGGCTACCTATGGCTACACCTTC. Translation: CASSIRDRATYGYTF.

This chain joins TRBV28 and TRBJ2-1; D ambiguous. Trimming took 3 bases from V and 0 from J, leaving 6 bases between them. Germline CDR1 MDHEN, CDR2 SYDVKM. This CDR3 contains 14 residues. The CDR3 coding sequence is TGTGCCAGCAGTTTGCCTAACTCCTACAATGAGCAGTTCTTC. Protein: CASSLPNSYNEQFF.

The gene calls are TRBV11-2 and TRBJ2-7; D is possibly TRBD2 (6 bases). CDR1 and CDR2 (germline): SGHAT, FQNNGV. The CDR3 runs to 14 residues. Trimming removed 5 bases from V and 3 bases from J, with 14 bases in between. The DNA for the CDR3 is TGTGCCAGCAGCATACCCCTAGCGCTCTACGAGCAGTACTTC. It is translated as CASSIPLALYEQYF.

This rearrangement joins TRBV27 to TRBJ1-1, with D possibly TRBD1 on 6 matching bases. The germline V gene has CDR1 MNHEY and CDR2 SMNVEV (reference sequence). CDR3 length equals 13 residues. The V and J ends lost 5 bases and 1 base respectively, with 8 bases between them. The CDR3: CASSPGQNTEAFF. The CDR3 region has the DNA TGTGCCAGCAGTCCGGGACAGAACACTGAAGCTTTCTTT.

This clone appeared a single time. J is TRBJ2-2 and V is TRBV11-3, with D unresolved. Germline CDR1 and CDR2: SGHNT and YENEEA. Trimming shortened V by 5 bases and J by 0 bases, and 10 bases separated the two germline ends. The CDR3 length is 15 residues. The CDR3 loop reads CASSPPWPNTGELFF. CDR3 bases: TGTGCCAGCAGCCCCCCTTGGCCGAACACCGGGGAGCTGTTTTTT.

This chain links TRBV27 with TRBJ2-4, with D uncertain. Germline assignment: CDR1 MNHEY and CDR2 SMNVEV (reference sequence). This CDR3 comprises 14 residues. Trimming removed 6 bases from V and 6 bases from J, with 15 bases in between. CDR3 bases: TGTGCCAGCAGCGAGACACTTCAAGGAAACATTCAGTACTTC. Amino acid sequence: CASSETLQGNIQYF.

The chain is built from TRBV11-2 and TRBJ2-2, with D unclear. Looked up from germline, CDR1 is SGHAT and CDR2 is FQNNGV. V was clipped by 5 bases and J by 3 bases, with 10 bases between them. The CDR3 is 14 residues long. The CDR3 loop reads CASSRRWDTGELFF. DNA for the CDR3: TGTGCCAGCAGCCGGAGATGGGACACCGGGGAGCTGTTTTTT.

The chain has TRBV27 and TRBJ1-2, with a weak D call TRBD1 (6 bases). CDR3 length equals 11 residues. Deletions cut 6 bases from V and 6 bases from J, with 8 bases between. The germline CDR1 and CDR2 sequences are MNHEY and SMNVEV (reference sequence). CDR3 loop: CASSRGDGYTF. DNA of the CDR3: TGTGCCAGCAGCAGGGGTGATGGCTACACCTTC.

This rearrangement joins TRBV19 to TRBJ2-7, with D perhaps matching TRBD2 (5 bases). Germline V gene sequence: CDR1 LNHDA, CDR2 SQIVND (reference sequence). The CDR3 is 15 residues long. The V and J ends lost 1 base and 3 bases respectively, with 13 bases between them. The CDR3 bases are TGTGCCAGTAGTATAGCCGGACTGGCTGGCTACGAGCAGTACTTC. Its protein is CASSIAGLAGYEQYF.

The chain joins TRBV9 to TRBJ1-6; 7 bases match TRBD1. CDR1 and CDR2 from the germline V gene are SGDLS and YYNGEE. The CDR3 is made up of 14 amino acids. The J segment lost 6 bases and the V segment lost 0 bases, leaving 0 bases of the junction unmatched. This chain's CDR3 is CASSVAGGNSPLHF. The CDR3 DNA reads TGTGCCAGCAGCGTAGCAGGGGGTAATTCACCCCTCCACTTT.

This sequence joins TRBV4-3 and TRBJ2-5, with TRBD2 identical over 7 bases. Near its end, the DNA agrees better with TRBJ2-7, so the J call may be wrong. This CDR3 has 16 amino acids. Germline CDR1 LGHNA, CDR2 YSLEER. The CDR3 here is CASSQGGRTSLDEQYF. Written as DNA, the CDR3 is TGCGCCAGCAGCCAAGGGGGCCGGACTAGTCTTGACGAGCAGTACTTC.

The rearrangement links TRBV4-3 to TRBJ2-7; 8 bases are shared with TRBD1. Per the germline V gene, CDR1 is LGHNA and CDR2 is YSLEER. The V gene end was trimmed by 0 bases and the J gene end by 5 bases; junction bases not matched to a gene: 6. This CDR3 spans 15 amino acids. DNA of the CDR3: TGCGCCAGCAGCCAAGATCGCAGGGGGCACGACGAGCAGTACTTC. Encoded protein: CASSQDRRGHDEQYF.

The V gene is TRBV7-8, the J gene TRBJ2-4; 8 bases are shared with TRBD1. The CDR3 runs 17 residues. The J segment lost 1 base and the V segment lost 6 bases, leaving 11 bases of the junction unmatched. CDR1 is SGHVS, CDR2 FQNEAQ, per germline. The CDR3 coding sequence is TGTGCCAGCAGTTGGGCGGGACAGGCGACGGCCAAAAACATTCAGTACTTC. This encodes CASSWAGQATAKNIQYF.

V gene TRBV28 combines with J gene TRBJ1-5; D is unresolved. CDR1 MDHEN and CDR2 SYDVKM come from the germline V gene. The V and J ends lost 5 bases and 1 base respectively, with 12 bases between them. The CDR3 has 15 amino acids. The CDR3 loop is CASSTGGQSNQPQHF. Written as DNA, the CDR3 is TGTGCCAGCAGTACCGGCGGGCAGAGCAATCAGCCCCAGCATTTT.

V is TRBV7-2 and J is TRBJ1-1; D ambiguous. Germline V CDR1 and CDR2: SGHTA, FQGNSA. V lost 5 bases to trimming and J lost 5 bases, with 15 bases between them. The CDR3 runs 14 residues. The CDR3 nucleotides read TGTGCCAGCAGCCCAACGATCTTGGAGACTGAAGCTTTCTTT. This translates into CASSPTILETEAFF.

This sequence joins TRBV5-1 and TRBJ1-2, with 10 positions matching TRBD1. After removal of 0 bases from V and 4 bases from J, the junction contained 12 bases not matched to a gene. The CDR3 spans 18 residues. Germline V CDR1 and CDR2: SGHRS, YFSETQ. The CDR3 bases are TGCGCCAGCAGCTTGGGGGAAGGAGGGACAGGGGCCGTCTATGGCTACACCTTC. It translates to CASSLGEGGTGAVYGYTF.

This clone was found a few times. J is TRBJ1-3 and V is TRBV5-6, with 8 bases lining up with TRBD1. Germline CDR1 is SGHDT and CDR2 is YYEEEE. V shed 4 bases, J shed 2 bases, and the junction held 2 bases outside the gene matches. The CDR3 length is 14 residues. The CDR3 loop reads CASSRQGTGNTIYF. CDR3 coding DNA: TGTGCCAGCAGCCGACAGGGGACTGGAAACACCATATATTTT.